The present entry profiles one T cell receptor (beta chain) with its context. Time point defined: peripheral blood 6 weeks after treatment start. These data originate in a study of PD-L1 blockade in urothelial cancer. Only in-frame clones appear in the TCRdb table, and some are missing; sequencing was by immunoSEQ multiplex PCR. The sample carries more than 95,000 clones, roughly 91% recorded once. CDR3 length: 14 amino acids. V dropped 6 bases and J dropped 0 bases, with 10 bases sitting between them. CDR1 SGHDT and CDR2 YYEEEE come from the germline V gene. J is TRBJ1-3 and V is TRBV5-6; D is undetermined. The TCR originated in a man aged 55 to 70 with urothelial cancer. Sequenced material: PBMCs, taken around atezolizumab (anti-PD-L1) treatment. CDR3 sequence: CASTQHRSGNTIYF. CDR3 bases: TGTGCCAGCACCCAACATCGCTCTGGAAACACCATATATTTT.